These 32 T cell receptor beta chains were sequenced from one sample in a study of cytomegalovirus exposure and HLA in healthy donors. In the PCR, 60 Vbeta and 13 Jbeta primers were used. Generated by immunoSEQ multiplex PCR, the TCRdb table keeps only in-frame clones and is missing some. The sample has about 130,000 clones, 60% to 85% seen once. The specimen was PBMCs. These receptor sequences come from a man aged 25-45 years in good health and CMV-seronegative.

The genes are TRBV27 and TRBJ2-5; 10 nucleotides match TRBD2. This CDR3 is built from 18 residues. From germline, CDR1 is MNHEY and CDR2 SMNVEV (reference sequence). The V segment lost 4 bases and the J segment 4 bases; nucleotides outside the gene matches: 15. The CDR3 nucleotides are TGTGCCAGCAGTTGGGGGCCGGGGGTAGCGGGAGGAGGAGAGACCCAGTACTTC. Its translation is CASSWGPGVAGGGETQYF.

V is TRBV28 and J is TRBJ1-5; D possibly corresponds to TRBD1 (5 bases). The V and J ends lost 11 bases and 1 base respectively, with 15 bases between them. The CDR3 is 14 amino acids. Germline CDR1 MDHEN, CDR2 SYDVKM. CDR3 amino acids: CAGCQGLSNQPQHF. CDR3 DNA: TGTGCCGGGTGTCAGGGTTTGAGCAATCAGCCCCAGCATTTT.

This rearrangement joins TRBV6-1 to TRBJ1-2, with 7 bases matching TRBD1. The CDR3 consists of 15 residues. V shed 0 bases and J 2 bases; nucleotides not matched to a gene: 3. The germline gives CDR1 MNHNS, CDR2 SASEGT. CDR3 loop: CASSEAGGQNYGYTF. In nucleotides, the CDR3 is TGTGCCAGCAGTGAAGCGGGGGGACAGAACTATGGCTACACCTTC.

The gene calls are TRBV28 and TRBJ2-7; no reliable D call. CDR1 MDHEN and CDR2 SYDVKM come from the germline V gene. V gave up 3 bases and J gave up 3 bases, with 21 bases separating them. This CDR3 is built from 17 residues. The CDR3 reads CASSFVKADSSYYEQYF. The DNA for the CDR3 is TGTGCCAGCAGTTTTGTGAAAGCCGACTCTTCATACTACGAGCAGTACTTC.

The genes are TRBV6-5 and TRBJ2-7, with TRBD2 matching over 8 bases. The CDR3 contains 13 residues. V was pared by 2 bases and J by 6 bases, with 3 bases of the junction left unmatched. The germline CDR1 and CDR2 sequences are MNHEY and SVGAGI. CDR3 DNA sequence: TGTGCCAGCAGTTACATAACTAGCGGCGAGCAGTACTTC. It codes for CASSYITSGEQYF.

This chain connects TRBV2 to TRBJ2-5; possibly TRBD1 for D (6 bases). The CDR3 sequence is 13 residues long. CDR1 and CDR2 from the germline V gene are SNHLY and FYNNEI. V dropped 5 bases and J dropped 2 bases, with 9 bases sitting between them. This chain's CDR3 is CASSPDRQETQYF. The CDR3 nucleotides read TGTGCCAGCAGTCCCGACAGGCAAGAGACCCAGTACTTC.

This chain connects TRBV6-5 to TRBJ2-1; D is ambiguous. V lost 0 bases and J lost 8, with 11 bases in between. Germline CDR1 reads MNHEY; CDR2 reads SVGAGI. The CDR3 is 14 amino acids. The CDR3 region is CASSYSSPGDEQFF. The CDR3 DNA sequence: TGTGCCAGCAGTTACTCGAGTCCAGGTGATGAGCAGTTCTTC.

The rearrangement links TRBV19 to TRBJ2-3, with a tentative D call TRBD1 (6 bases). The CDR3 runs to 15 residues. V lost 9 bases and J lost 3, with 19 bases in between. CDR1 and CDR2 from the germline V gene are LNHDA and SQIVND (reference sequence). DNA of the CDR3: TGTGCCAGACCAGGGGACCGCTTTTGGACAGATACGCAGTATTTT. It specifies CARPGDRFWTDTQYF.

This sequence joins TRBV28 and TRBJ2-7; D possibly corresponds to TRBD1 (6 bases). CDR1 and CDR2 (germline): MDHEN, SYDVKM. The CDR3 covers 17 residues. V was clipped by 6 bases and J by 2 bases, with 23 bases between them. CDR3 amino acids: CASSTPALGQPPYEQYF. In DNA, the CDR3 is TGTGCCAGCAGCACTCCAGCCCTGGGACAACCGCCCTACGAGCAGTACTTC.

Worth noting for this clone: One end of the junction fails to match germline, which may point to a read error. The rearrangement joins TRBV18 to TRBJ2-7, with D possibly matching TRBD2 (5 bases). Germline V gene sequence: CDR1 KGHSH, CDR2 LQKENI. CDR3 length: 12 amino acids. As DNA, the CDR3 is TGTGCCAGCTCCAACACTGGTAGCGCTCCCAGCTTC. Its protein is CASSNTGSAPSF.

The chain couples TRBV9 to TRBJ1-3; 12 positions match TRBD1. V shed 4 bases, J shed 8 bases, and the junction held 10 bases outside the gene matches. Germline assignment: CDR1 SGDLS and CDR2 YYNGEE. This CDR3 has 16 residues. The CDR3 region has the DNA TGTGCCAGCAGCCTTGGGCCGGGACAGGGGGCGGACACCATATATTTT. Translation gives CASSLGPGQGADTIYF.

The rearrangement joins TRBV7-9 to TRBJ2-7, with TRBD1 matching over 7 bases. The CDR3 runs 14 residues. Germline V CDR1 and CDR2: SEHNR, FQNEAQ (reference sequence). Trimming cost V 5 bases and J 3 bases; bases outside gene matches: 7. CDR3 residues: CASSRTGEGYEQYF. The CDR3 DNA is TGTGCCAGCAGCCGCACAGGGGAAGGCTACGAGCAGTACTTC. Looking up the rest from reference TRBV7-9 and TRBJ2-7 gives the full variable domain: DTGVSQNPRHKITKRGQNVTFRCDPISEHNRLYWYRQTLGQGPEFLTYFQNEAQLEKSRLLSDRFSAERPKGSFSTLEIQRTEQGDSAMYLCASSRTGEGYEQYFGPGTRLTVT.

This clone was seen only a few times. The chain is built from TRBV6-1 and TRBJ1-6; no clear D. This CDR3 region has 17 residues. CDR1 and CDR2 from the germline V gene are MNHNS and SASEGT. The V gene lost 3 bases and the J gene lost 5 bases, with 17 bases spanning the gap. CDR3 amino acids: CASSEKLGGIDNSPLHF. In DNA form, the CDR3 reads TGTGCCAGCAGTGAGAAACTAGGAGGGATCGATAATTCACCCCTCCACTTT.

This clone was counted once. CDR3 protein: CASSYHYLGSYEQYF. CDR3 DNA: TGTGCCAGCAGTTACCACTATTTGGGCTCCTACGAGCAGTACTTC. V gene TRBV6-5 combines with J gene TRBJ2-7; D not certain. The CDR3 has 15 amino acids. Germline values: CDR1 MNHEY, CDR2 SVGAGI. Trimming stripped 2 bases from V and 0 bases from J, with 11 bases between.

The chain recombines TRBV5-4 with TRBJ2-2; 9 nucleotides line up with TRBD2. Trimming at V came to 4 bases and at J to 6 bases, leaving 13 bases not matched to a gene. Germline assignment: CDR1 SGHNT and CDR2 YYREEE (reference sequence). The CDR3 runs 17 residues. For the CDR3, the DNA is TGTGCCAGCAGCCCCGGGGGGCGGGAGGGCCGCGCCGGGGAGCTGTTTTTT. It specifies CASSPGGREGRAGELFF. The full variable domain, with the rest looked up from reference TRBV5-4 and TRBJ2-2, is ETGVTQSPTHLIKTRGQQVTLRCSSQSGHNTVSWYQQALGQGPQFIFQYYREEENGRGNFPPRFSGLQFPNYSSELNVNALELDDSALYLCASSPGGREGRAGELFFGEGSRLTVL.

The chain links TRBV6-6 to TRBJ1-6; D is perhaps TRBD1 (6 bases). V was shortened by 7 bases and J by 8 bases, with 21 bases between the two germline ends. Germline lookup yields CDR1 MNHNY and CDR2 SVGAGI (reference sequence). The CDR3 loop spans 16 amino acids. This CDR3 is CASTAAGDYNDSPLHF. DNA of the CDR3: TGTGCCAGCACTGCGGCAGGGGACTACAATGATTCACCCCTCCACTTT.

J is TRBJ2-1 and V is TRBV19; TRBD2 agrees at 8 bases. The V gene's germline CDR1 is LNHDA and CDR2 SQIVND (reference sequence). This CDR3 has 17 amino acids. V lost 4 bases, J lost 8 bases, and 16 bases stayed unmatched. The CDR3 here is CASSTDGSGAFAYEQFF. The DNA for the CDR3 is TGTGCCAGTAGTACGGACGGTAGCGGGGCATTCGCCTATGAGCAGTTCTTC.

The CDR3 region is CSVEDRSGERTDTQYF. CDR3 in DNA: TGCAGCGTTGAAGATCGGTCGGGAGAAAGAACAGATACGCAGTATTTT. The chain joins TRBV29-1 to TRBJ2-3, with D perhaps TRBD2 (6 bases). Trimming stripped 0 bases from V and 3 bases from J, with 16 bases between. The germline V gene encodes CDR1 SQVTM and CDR2 ANQGSEA. The CDR3 covers 16 residues.

The V and J genes are TRBV5-1 and TRBJ1-1; 8 bases line up with TRBD1. Germline values: CDR1 SGHRS, CDR2 YFSETQ. CDR3 length: 13 residues. V gave up 6 bases and J gave up 1 base; unmatched junction bases: 2. CDR3 bases: TGCGCCAGCAACGACAGGGGGAACACTGAAGCTTTCTTT. This codes for CASNDRGNTEAFF.

This clone came up once. V usage is TRBV28 and J usage is TRBJ2-3; no clear D gene. The CDR3 has 13 amino acids. Germline-derived CDR1 and CDR2 are MDHEN and SYDVKM. Deletions cut 5 bases from V and 3 bases from J, with 9 bases between. The CDR3 sequence is CASSREWTDTQYF. Here the CDR3 DNA reads TGTGCCAGCAGTCGCGAGTGGACAGATACGCAGTATTTT.

J is TRBJ1-2 and V is TRBV6-1, with a weak D call TRBD1 (6 bases). Per germline, CDR1 MNHNS and CDR2 SASEGT. The ends were cut back, 6 bases at V and 4 bases at J, with 9 bases in the middle. There are 12 residues in the CDR3. This CDR3 reads CASRQTGYGYTF. The CDR3 bases are TGTGCCAGCAGGCAGACAGGCTATGGCTACACCTTC.

This clone was picked up many times. V is TRBV6-5 and J is TRBJ1-1; 7 bases line up with TRBD1. The trim removed 5 bases at V and 0 bases at J, leaving 3 bases unmatched. The CDR3 has 14 amino acids. CDR1 is MNHEY and CDR2 is SVGAGI in the germline V gene. The CDR3 reads CASSLGGLNTEAFF. The CDR3 region has the DNA TGTGCCAGCAGTCTAGGGGGCCTGAACACTGAAGCTTTCTTT.

This chain joins TRBV6-5 and TRBJ1-4, with 8 positions matching TRBD1. The CDR3 is made up of 14 amino acids. Losses at the gene ends were 4 bases for V and 12 bases for J; bases not matched to a gene: 10. Germline values: CDR1 MNHEY, CDR2 SVGAGI. CDR3 sequence (DNA): TGTGCCAGCAGTTCCCTCGACAGGGGAACTGAACTGTTTTTT. The encoded protein is CASSSLDRGTELFF.

This chain joins TRBV28 and TRBJ2-2; 7 nucleotides agree with TRBD1. CDR1 and CDR2 from the germline V gene are MDHEN and SYDVKM. The trim removed 6 bases at V and 1 base at J, leaving 5 bases unmatched. CDR3 length equals 15 residues. The CDR3 nucleotides read TGTGCCAGCAGCACGGGACAGATGAACACCGGGGAGCTGTTTTTT. Protein product: CASSTGQMNTGELFF.

The chain recombines TRBV28 with TRBJ1-2; D call uncertain. CDR3 length: 16 residues. CDR1 is MDHEN, CDR2 SYDVKM, per germline. Trimming took off 0 bases at V and 1 base at J, with 12 bases between the two ends. CDR3 in DNA: TGTGCCAGCAGTTTATGGTCTTTCGGGGTTAACTATGGCTACACCTTC. It specifies CASSLWSFGVNYGYTF.

The chain uses TRBV28 and TRBJ1-4, with 8 bases identical to TRBD1. Germline V lookup: CDR1 MDHEN, CDR2 SYDVKM. This CDR3 comprises 16 residues. The junction had 14 bases not matched to a gene; V was cut back by 6 bases and J by 8 bases. The CDR3 DNA reads TGTGCCAGCAGAGCGACCAATGGACAGGGATACGAAAAACTGTTTTTT. Translated, it gives CASRATNGQGYEKLFF.

This clone was picked up a small number of times. This CDR3 is CASSYLTGVQETQYF. The CDR3 DNA reads as TGCGCCAGCAGCTACCTAACCGGGGTCCAAGAGACCCAGTACTTC. The chain uses TRBV5-1 and TRBJ2-5; a weak D match, TRBD2 (5 bases). The CDR3 runs 15 residues. Trimming stripped 3 bases from V and 1 base from J, with 13 bases between. Germline V CDR1 and CDR2: SGHRS, YFSETQ.

The CDR3 sequence is CASSSSESRWGNTIYF. In DNA form, the CDR3 reads TGTGCCAGCAGCTCCTCGGAATCTAGGTGGGGAAACACCATATATTTT. The V gene is TRBV13, the J gene TRBJ1-3; D remains ambiguous. The CDR3 is made up of 16 amino acids. V shed 4 bases and J shed 4 bases, with 17 bases lying between them. Germline CDR1 reads PRHDT; CDR2 reads FYEKMQ (reference sequence).

This chain joins TRBV29-1 and TRBJ2-7, with 8 positions matching TRBD1. The CDR3 loop spans 12 amino acids. V shed 3 bases, J shed 4 bases, and the junction held 2 bases outside the gene matches. Germline V gives CDR1 SQVTM, CDR2 ANQGSEA. CDR3 protein: CSVDRGPYEQYF. As DNA, the CDR3 is TGCAGCGTTGACAGGGGGCCTTACGAGCAGTACTTC.

This chain links TRBV5-8 with TRBJ2-7; TRBD1 is a possible D gene (5 bases). Germline CDR1 and CDR2: SGHTS and YDEGEE. The germline V and J ends were trimmed by 0 bases and 6 bases, with 10 bases remaining between them. This CDR3 has 13 amino acids. The CDR3 region has the DNA TGTGCCAGCAGCTTGGGGACATTGGGCGAGCAGTACTTC. Protein product: CASSLGTLGEQYF.

Here the CDR3 reads CASSILAGGSGELFF. The CDR3 DNA reads TGTGCCAGCAGCATACTAGCGGGGGGCTCCGGGGAGCTGTTTTTT. The V and J genes are TRBV13 and TRBJ2-2, with TRBD2 identical over 12 bases. CDR1 and CDR2 from the germline V gene are PRHDT and FYEKMQ (reference sequence). The junction had 4 bases not matched to a gene; V was cut back by 5 bases and J by 6 bases. The CDR3 covers 15 residues.

The rearrangement joins TRBV6-6 to TRBJ1-4; D might be TRBD1 (5 bases). Germline CDR1 reads MNHNY; CDR2 reads SVGAGI (reference sequence). Trimming shortened V by 2 bases and J by 2 bases, and 9 bases separated the two germline ends. The CDR3 is made up of 15 amino acids. The CDR3 region is CASSYRGGTNEKLFF. DNA of the CDR3: TGTGCCAGCAGTTACAGGGGCGGTACTAATGAAAAACTGTTTTTT.